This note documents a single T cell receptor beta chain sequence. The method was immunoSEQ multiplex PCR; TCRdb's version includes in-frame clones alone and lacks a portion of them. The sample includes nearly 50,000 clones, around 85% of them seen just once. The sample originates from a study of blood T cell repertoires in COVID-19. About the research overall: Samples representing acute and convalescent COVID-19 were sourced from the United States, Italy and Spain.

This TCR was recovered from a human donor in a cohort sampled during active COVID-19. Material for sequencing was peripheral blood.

In DNA, the CDR3 is TGTGCCAGCAGCGTAGCTTTTGGGCTAGCCACAGATACGCAGTATTTT. Protein sequence: CASSVAFGLATDTQYF. The genes are TRBV9 and TRBJ2-3; a weak D match, TRBD2 (5 bases). Trimming left V 0 bases short and J 2 bases short, with 13 bases between. Germline CDR1 SGDLS, CDR2 YYNGEE. The CDR3 totals 16 residues.